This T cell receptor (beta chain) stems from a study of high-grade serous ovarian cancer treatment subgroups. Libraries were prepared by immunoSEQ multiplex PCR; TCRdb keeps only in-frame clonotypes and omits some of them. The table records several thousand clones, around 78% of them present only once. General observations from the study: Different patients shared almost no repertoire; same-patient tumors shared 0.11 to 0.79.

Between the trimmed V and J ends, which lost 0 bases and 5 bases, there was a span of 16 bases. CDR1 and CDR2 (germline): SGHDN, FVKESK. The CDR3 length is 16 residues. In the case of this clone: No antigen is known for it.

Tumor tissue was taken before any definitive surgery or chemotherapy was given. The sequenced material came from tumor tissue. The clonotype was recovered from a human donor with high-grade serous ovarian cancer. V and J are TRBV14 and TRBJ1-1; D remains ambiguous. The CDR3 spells CASSQDKGRVDTEAFF. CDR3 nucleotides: TGTGCCAGCAGCCAAGACAAAGGGAGGGTCGATACTGAAGCTTTCTTT.